This TCR beta chain derives from a study of cytomegalovirus exposure and HLA in healthy donors. Study results and caveats: Judged likely to be a sequencing artifact was a cluster of highly shared sequence variants.

13 Jbeta primers and 60 Vbeta primers were used for the PCR. This table comes from immunoSEQ multiplex PCR, and its TCRdb copy is limited to in-frame clones, with some not included. The sample lists some 56,000 clones; roughly 53% were seen once. This clone was observed a handful of times. The antigen is not known. This clonotype was obtained from a human donor in good health. Sequencing was performed on PBMCs.

CDR3 region: CASSPVDIHSGNTIYF. DNA for the CDR3: TGCGCCAGCAGCCCCGTGGACATTCACTCTGGAAACACCATATATTTT. The chain joins TRBV5-1 to TRBJ1-3, with D possibly TRBD1 on 5 matching bases. The germline V and J ends were trimmed by 4 bases and 0 bases, with 14 bases remaining between them. Germline V lookup: CDR1 SGHRS, CDR2 YFSETQ. The CDR3 runs 16 residues.